This is a list of T cell receptor beta chains from one sample in a study of T cells after yellow fever vaccination. TCRdb passed the 5' RACE reads through MiXCR, listing each CDR3 protein once. The sample consists of roughly 180,000 distinct CDR3 sequences, approximately 6.2% of them appearing once. The sequencing here drew on CD4+ T cells sorted from PBMCs, taken on the day of the first yellow fever vaccination. The receptor source for this set is a man in his late teens or twenties who received the YFV17D yellow fever vaccine. CDR3s include the opening cysteine and the closing phenylalanine or tryptophan. Each record gives: clone size, J gene, D gene, V gene, CDR3 protein, CDR3 DNA. D genes are given only for firm matches. Part of the rows lack a size; the others show once, few, many or a class for expanded clones.

size: few; J: TRBJ1-2; D: -; V: TRBV6-5; CDR3: CASSYGRANYGYTF; DNA: TGTGCCAGCAGTTACGGCAGGGCAAACTATGGCTACACCTTC
size: -; J: TRBJ2-2; D: TRBD1; V: TRBV7-3; CDR3: CASSPTGGRYYTGELFF; DNA: TGTGCCAGCAGCCCGACAGGGGGCCGGTATTACACCGGGGAGCTGTTTTTT
size: few; J: TRBJ1-4; D: -; V: TRBV27; CDR3: CASRSQNNEKLFF; DNA: TGTGCCAGCCGTTCCCAGAATAATGAAAAACTGTTTTTT
size: few; J: TRBJ1-1; D: TRBD1; V: TRBV12-3/TRBV12-4; CDR3: CASSRGTVGDTEAFF; DNA: TGTGCCAGCAGTCGCGGGACAGTAGGGGACACTGAAGCTTTCTTT
size: few; J: TRBJ1-2; D: -; V: TRBV6-5; CDR3: CASILADGYGYTF; DNA: TGTGCCAGCATTCTAGCGGACGGCTATGGCTACACCTTC
size: many; J: TRBJ1-5; D: -; V: TRBV20-1; CDR3: CSARDSGNQPQHF; DNA: TGCAGTGCTAGAGACAGCGGAAATCAGCCCCAGCATTTT
size: many; J: TRBJ2-1; D: TRBD1; V: TRBV10-3; CDR3: CAISTHFRGTAGPNEQFF; DNA: TGTGCCATCAGTACACATTTCCGTGGGACAGCAGGCCCCAATGAGCAGTTCTTC
size: many; J: TRBJ2-7; D: TRBD1; V: TRBV6-5; CDR3: CASSYGGTGAYEQYF; DNA: TGTGCCAGCAGTTACGGTGGGACAGGGGCCTACGAGCAGTACTTC
size: few; J: TRBJ1-1; D: TRBD1; V: TRBV5-8; CDR3: CASSRGGLANTEAFF; DNA: TGTGCCAGCAGTCGAGGGGGCTTGGCGAACACTGAAGCTTTCTTT
size: few; J: TRBJ2-1; D: -; V: TRBV7-2; CDR3: CASSRSGSGSNEQFF; DNA: TGTGCCAGCAGCCGTAGCGGTTCCGGATCCAATGAGCAGTTCTTC
size: many; J: TRBJ2-1; D: -; V: TRBV28; CDR3: CASRPHSSYNEQFF; DNA: TGTGCCAGCAGGCCGCACAGCTCCTACAATGAGCAGTTCTTC